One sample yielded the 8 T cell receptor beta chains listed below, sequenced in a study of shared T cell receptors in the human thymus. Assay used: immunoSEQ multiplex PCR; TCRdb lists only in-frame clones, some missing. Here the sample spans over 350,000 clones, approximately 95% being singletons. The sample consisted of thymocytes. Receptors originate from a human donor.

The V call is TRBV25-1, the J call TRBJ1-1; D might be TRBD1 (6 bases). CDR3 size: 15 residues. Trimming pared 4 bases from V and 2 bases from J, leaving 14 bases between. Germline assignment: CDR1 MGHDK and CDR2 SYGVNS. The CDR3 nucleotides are TGTGCCAGCAGTGTGGGTGACAGGCCTAACACTGAAGCTTTCTTT. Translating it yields CASSVGDRPNTEAFF.

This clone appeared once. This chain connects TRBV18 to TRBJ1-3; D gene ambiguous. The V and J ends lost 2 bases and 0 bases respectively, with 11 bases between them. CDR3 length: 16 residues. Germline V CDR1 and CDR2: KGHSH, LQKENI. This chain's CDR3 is CASSPELVLSGNTIYF. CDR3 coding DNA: TGTGCCAGCTCACCAGAGCTGGTACTCTCTGGAAACACCATATATTTT.

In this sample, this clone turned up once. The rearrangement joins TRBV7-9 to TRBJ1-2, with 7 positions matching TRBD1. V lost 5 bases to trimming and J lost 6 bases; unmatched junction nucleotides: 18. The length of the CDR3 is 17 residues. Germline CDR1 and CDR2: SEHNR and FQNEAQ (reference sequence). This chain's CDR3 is CASSPRAGGTGWNGYTF. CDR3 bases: TGTGCCAGCAGCCCCAGGGCAGGGGGAACTGGGTGGAATGGCTACACCTTC.

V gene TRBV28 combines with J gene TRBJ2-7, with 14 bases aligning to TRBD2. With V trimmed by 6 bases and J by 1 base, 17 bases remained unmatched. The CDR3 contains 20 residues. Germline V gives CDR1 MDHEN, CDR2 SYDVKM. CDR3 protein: CASRPKTGTSGGPGSYEQYF. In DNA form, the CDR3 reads TGTGCCAGCAGGCCCAAAACCGGGACTAGCGGGGGCCCCGGATCCTACGAGCAGTACTTC.

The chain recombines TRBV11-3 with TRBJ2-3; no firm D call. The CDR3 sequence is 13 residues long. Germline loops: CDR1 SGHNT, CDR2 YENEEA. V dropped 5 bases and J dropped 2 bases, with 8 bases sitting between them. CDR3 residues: CASSGQFTDTQYF. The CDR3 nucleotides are TGTGCCAGCAGCGGTCAATTCACAGATACGCAGTATTTT.

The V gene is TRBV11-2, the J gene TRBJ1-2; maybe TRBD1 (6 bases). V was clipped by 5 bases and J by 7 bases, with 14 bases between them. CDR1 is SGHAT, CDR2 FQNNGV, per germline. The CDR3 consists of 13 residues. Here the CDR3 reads CASSPPTGGGYTF. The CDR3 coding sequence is TGTGCCAGCAGCCCCCCGACAGGTGGTGGCTACACCTTC.

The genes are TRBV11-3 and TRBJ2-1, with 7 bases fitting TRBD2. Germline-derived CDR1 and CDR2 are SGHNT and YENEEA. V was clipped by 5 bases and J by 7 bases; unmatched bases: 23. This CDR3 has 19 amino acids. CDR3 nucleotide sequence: TGTGCCAGCAGCACTACGCCTCGGGCGGGAGAGGTGATGGCGAATGAGCAGTTCTTC. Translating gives CASSTTPRAGEVMANEQFF.

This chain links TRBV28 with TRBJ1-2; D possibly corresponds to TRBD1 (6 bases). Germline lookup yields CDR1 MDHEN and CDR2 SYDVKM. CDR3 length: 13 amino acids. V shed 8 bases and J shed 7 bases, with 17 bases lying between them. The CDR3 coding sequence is TGTGCCAGCGCCCAGGGGAAGGAATTTGGCTACACCTTC. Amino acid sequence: CASAQGKEFGYTF.